This T cell receptor beta chain was obtained from a study of OX40 agonist ivuxolimab in advanced cancers. Study-wide results and limits: The average count of expanded clones was higher among CD8+ T cells than among CD4+. The study found among the lowest clonal expansion in partial responders at 0.1-3.0 mg/kg. Within 6 weeks, CD4+ and CD8+ blood T cells expanded clonally at 0.1 to 3.0 mg/kg.

Sequenced by immunoSEQ multiplex PCR; TCRdb stores in-frame clones only, minus some. The sample lists tens of thousands of clones, about 91% occurring once. As to this clone: As yet, its antigen is unknown.

Exclusion of a patient followed from autoimmune disease history or systemic immunosuppression. Trimming removed 0 bases from V and 2 bases from J, with 11 bases in between. This CDR3 has 16 amino acids. The germline V gene encodes CDR1 LGHNA and CDR2 YSLEER. Source: CD4+ or CD8+ T cells sorted from blood, taken in a trial of the OX40 agonist ivuxolimab. This clonotype was obtained from an adult with an advanced solid tumor such as melanoma, head and neck, liver or kidney cancer. The rearrangement uses TRBV4-3 and TRBJ2-1; D is unresolved. The chain's CDR3 is CASSQEEPTTYNEQFF. The DNA of the CDR3 is TGCGCCAGCAGCCAAGAAGAGCCCACAACCTACAATGAGCAGTTCTTC.